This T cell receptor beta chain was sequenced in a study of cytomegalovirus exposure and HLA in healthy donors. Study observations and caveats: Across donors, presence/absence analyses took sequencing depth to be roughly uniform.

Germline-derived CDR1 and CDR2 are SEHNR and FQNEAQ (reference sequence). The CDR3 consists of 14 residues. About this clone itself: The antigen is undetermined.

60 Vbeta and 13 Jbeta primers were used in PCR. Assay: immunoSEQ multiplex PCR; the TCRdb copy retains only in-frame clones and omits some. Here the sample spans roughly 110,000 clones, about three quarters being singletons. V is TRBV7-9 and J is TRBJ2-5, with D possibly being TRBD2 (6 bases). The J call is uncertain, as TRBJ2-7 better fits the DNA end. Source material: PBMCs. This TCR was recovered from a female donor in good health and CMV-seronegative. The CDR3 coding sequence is TGTGCCAGCAGCCCAGGCGGAGGGAACTACGAGCAGTACTTC. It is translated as CASSPGGGNYEQYF.